This TCR beta chain was found in a study of early T cells in non-severe SARS-CoV-2 infection. Study at large: Chains were unpaired, as sequencing was done on bulk RNA from unsorted whole blood.

The CDR3 sequence is 14 residues long. Germline V gene data show CDR1 as SQVTM and CDR2 as ANQGSEA. V lost 4 bases and J lost 5; bases outside the gene matches: 7. Study-wide results and caveats: Anti-spike CD8 responses were favored in VDJdb matching, and private and CD4 specificities were missed.

Unique molecular identifiers (one per individual cDNA molecule) were attached. TCRdb itself ran the 5' RACE reads through MiXCR, one entry per CDR3 protein. The sample has tens of thousands of distinct CDR3 sequences; roughly 7.1% are singletons. This clonotype was observed a handful of times. Its target is unknown. The clonotype comes from an adult who was a healthcare worker with PCR-confirmed SARS-CoV-2 infection or an uninfected control (not recorded which). This sample comprised whole blood, obtained at baseline. This rearrangement joins TRBV29-1 to TRBJ1-5; 8 nucleotides align to TRBD1. The CDR3, as DNA: TGCAGCGTTGCGTCTGGGACAGGATATCAGCCCCAGCATTTT. Translating it yields CSVASGTGYQPQHF.